Included here is one TCR beta chain sequence, with context. Per the germline V gene, CDR1 is MDHEN and CDR2 is SYDVKM. The CDR3 length is 13 residues. This entry belongs to a study of blood T cell repertoires in COVID-19. As for the study in general: PBMCs, B-cell-depleted T cells, or T cells provided the cDNA or gDNA that made up the material.

Here immunoSEQ multiplex PCR was the method, and the copy in TCRdb shows in-frame clones only, minus some. Here the sample spans 140,000 or so clones, 80% being singletons. The rearrangement joins TRBV28 to TRBJ2-5; 8 positions agree with TRBD2. The closer fit of TRBJ2-7 to the DNA end suggests the J call may be wrong. This TCR derives from a man aged 65-85 years who had recovered from COVID-19. The specimen sequenced was peripheral blood. As DNA, the CDR3 is TGTGCCAGCAGTTTACTAGCGGGCTACGAGCAGTACTTC. It codes for CASSLLAGYEQYF.